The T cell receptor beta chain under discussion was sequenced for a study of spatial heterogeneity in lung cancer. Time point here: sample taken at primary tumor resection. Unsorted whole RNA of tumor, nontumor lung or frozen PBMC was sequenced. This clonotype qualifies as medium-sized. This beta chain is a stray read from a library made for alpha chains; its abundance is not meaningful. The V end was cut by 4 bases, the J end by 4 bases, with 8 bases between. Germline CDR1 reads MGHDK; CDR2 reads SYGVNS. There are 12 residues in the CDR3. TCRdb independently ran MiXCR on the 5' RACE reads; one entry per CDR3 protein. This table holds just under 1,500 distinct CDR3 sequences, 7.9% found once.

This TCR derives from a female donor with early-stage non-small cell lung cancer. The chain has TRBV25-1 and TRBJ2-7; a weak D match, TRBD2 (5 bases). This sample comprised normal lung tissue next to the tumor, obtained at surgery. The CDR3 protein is CASSGRRYEQYF. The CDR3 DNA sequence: TGTGCCAGCAGTGGCAGGAGGTACGAGCAGTACTTC.